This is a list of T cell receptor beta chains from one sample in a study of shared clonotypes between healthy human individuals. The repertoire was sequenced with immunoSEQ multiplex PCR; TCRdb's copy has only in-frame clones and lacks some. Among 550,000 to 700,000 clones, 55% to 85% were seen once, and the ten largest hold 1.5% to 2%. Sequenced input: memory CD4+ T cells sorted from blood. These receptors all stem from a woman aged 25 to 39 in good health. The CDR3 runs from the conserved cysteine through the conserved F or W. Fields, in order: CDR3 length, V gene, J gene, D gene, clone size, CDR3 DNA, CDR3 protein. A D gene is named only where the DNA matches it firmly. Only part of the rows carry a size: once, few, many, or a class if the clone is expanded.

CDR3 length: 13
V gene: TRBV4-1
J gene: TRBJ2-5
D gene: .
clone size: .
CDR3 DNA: TGCGCCAGCAGCCAAACCCGAGGGGAGACCCAGTACTTC
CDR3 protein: CASSQTRGETQYF

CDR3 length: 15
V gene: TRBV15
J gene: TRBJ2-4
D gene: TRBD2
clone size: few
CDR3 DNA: TGTGCCACCAGCGGCTTAGCGGGAGGAGAAGACATTCAGTACTTC
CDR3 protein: CATSGLAGGEDIQYF

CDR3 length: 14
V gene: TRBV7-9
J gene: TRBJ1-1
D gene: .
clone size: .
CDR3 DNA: TGTGCCAGCAGCCCTATGGTAGGGACCACTGAAGCTTTCTTT
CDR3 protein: CASSPMVGTTEAFF

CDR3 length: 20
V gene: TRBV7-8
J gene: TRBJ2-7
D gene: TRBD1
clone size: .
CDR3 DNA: TGTGCCAGCAGCTCCCGGCCCGGGACAGGGGCGTCATACCACTTCTACGAGCAGTACTTC
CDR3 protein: CASSSRPGTGASYHFYEQYF

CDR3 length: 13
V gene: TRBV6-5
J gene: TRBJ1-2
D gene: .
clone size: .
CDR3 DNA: TGTGCCAGCAGTTACCGTCAAAACTATGGCTACACCTTC
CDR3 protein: CASSYRQNYGYTF

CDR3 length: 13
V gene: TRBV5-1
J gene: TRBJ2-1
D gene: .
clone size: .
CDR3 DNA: TGCGCCAGCAGGACTGACGGTTACAATGAGCAGTTCTTC
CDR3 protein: CASRTDGYNEQFF

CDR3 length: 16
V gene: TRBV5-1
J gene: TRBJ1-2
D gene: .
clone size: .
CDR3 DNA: TGCGCCAGCAGCTTTGGTTCGGCAGCTTCCAACTATGGCTACACCTTC
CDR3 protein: CASSFGSAASNYGYTF

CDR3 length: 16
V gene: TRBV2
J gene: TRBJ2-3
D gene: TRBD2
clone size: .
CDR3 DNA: TGTGCCAGCAGTGGTTCAGCGGGAGAGATTCCAGATACGCAGTATTTT
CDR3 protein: CASSGSAGEIPDTQYF

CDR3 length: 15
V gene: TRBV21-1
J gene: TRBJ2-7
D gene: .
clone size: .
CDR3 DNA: TGTGCCAGCAGCAAAGCGCACGGGAGTAAGGGTGAGCAGTACTTC
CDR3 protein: CASSKAHGSKGEQYF

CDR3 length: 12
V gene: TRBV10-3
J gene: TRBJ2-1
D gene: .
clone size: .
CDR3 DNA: TGTGCCACAGCATCAGCTGGGAATGAGCAGTTCTTC
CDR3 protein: CATASAGNEQFF

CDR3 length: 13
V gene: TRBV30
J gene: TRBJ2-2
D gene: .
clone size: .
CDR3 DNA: TGTGCCTGGAGTGTAACGGCCACCGGGGAGCTGTTTTTT
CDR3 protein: CAWSVTATGELFF

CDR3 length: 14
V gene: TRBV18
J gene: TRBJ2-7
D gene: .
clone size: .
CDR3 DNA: TGTGCCAGCTCACCCTCGGGGGAATCCTACGAGCAGTACTTC
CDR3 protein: CASSPSGESYEQYF

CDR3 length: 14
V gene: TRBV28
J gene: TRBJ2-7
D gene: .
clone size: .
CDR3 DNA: TGTGCCAGCAGTTTCCAACAGGGTTCCTACGAGCAGTACTTC
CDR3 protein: CASSFQQGSYEQYF

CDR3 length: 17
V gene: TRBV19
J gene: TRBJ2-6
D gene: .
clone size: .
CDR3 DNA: TGTGCCAGTCGCTCTTCCGGACGCCACTCTGGGGCCAACGTCCTGACTTTC
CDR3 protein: CASRSSGRHSGANVLTF

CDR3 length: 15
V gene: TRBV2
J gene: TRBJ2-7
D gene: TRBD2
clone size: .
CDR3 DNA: TGTGCCAGCACCTCAAGGACTAGCGACCACTCGGATCAGTACTTC
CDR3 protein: CASTSRTSDHSDQYF

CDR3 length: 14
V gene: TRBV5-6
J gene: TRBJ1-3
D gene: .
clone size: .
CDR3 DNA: TGTGCCAGCAGCTTGGCAGGGCACGGAAACACCATATATTTT
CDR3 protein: CASSLAGHGNTIYF

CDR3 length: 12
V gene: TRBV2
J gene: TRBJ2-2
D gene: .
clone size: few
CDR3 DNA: TGTGCCAGCAGATGGGACACCGGGGAGCTGTTTTTT
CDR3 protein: CASRWDTGELFF

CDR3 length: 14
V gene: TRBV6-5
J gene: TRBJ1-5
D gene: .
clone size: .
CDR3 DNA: TGTGCCAGCAGGTCGTTAGGGGTAAATCAGCCCCAGCATTTT
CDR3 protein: CASRSLGVNQPQHF

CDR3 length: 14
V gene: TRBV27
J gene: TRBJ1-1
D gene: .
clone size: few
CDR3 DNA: TGTGCCAGCAGCCCGATGAGGGGGAACACTGAAGCTTTCTTT
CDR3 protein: CASSPMRGNTEAFF

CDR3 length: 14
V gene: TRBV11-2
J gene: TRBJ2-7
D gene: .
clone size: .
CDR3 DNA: TGTGCCAGCAGCTTAAACATTAACGTGTACGAGCAGTACTTC
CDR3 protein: CASSLNINVYEQYF

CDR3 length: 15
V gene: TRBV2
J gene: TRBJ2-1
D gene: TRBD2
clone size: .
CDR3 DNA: TGTGCCAGCAATATAGCGGGGAGCTCCTACAATGAGCAGTTCTTC
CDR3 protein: CASNIAGSSYNEQFF

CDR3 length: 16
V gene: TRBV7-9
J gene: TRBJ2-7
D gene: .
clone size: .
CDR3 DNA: TGTGCCAGCAGCTGGGGTGGCGGGTCCCCCTCCTACGAGCAGTACTTC
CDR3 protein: CASSWGGGSPSYEQYF

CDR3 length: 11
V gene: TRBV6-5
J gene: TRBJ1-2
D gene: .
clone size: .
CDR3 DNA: TGTGCCAGTGGACAAACCTATGGCTACACCTTC
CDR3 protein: CASGQTYGYTF

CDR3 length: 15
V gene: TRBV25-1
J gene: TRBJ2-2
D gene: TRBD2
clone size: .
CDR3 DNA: TGTGCCAGCATAAAAGCGGGAGTTGAGGCCGGGGAGCTGTTTTTT
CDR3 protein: CASIKAGVEAGELFF

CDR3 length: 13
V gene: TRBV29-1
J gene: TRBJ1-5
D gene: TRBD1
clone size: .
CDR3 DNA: TGCAGCGTCGACAGGGGGAACTATCAGCCCCAGCATTTT
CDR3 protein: CSVDRGNYQPQHF

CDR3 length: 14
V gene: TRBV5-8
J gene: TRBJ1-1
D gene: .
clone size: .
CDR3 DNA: TGTGCCAGCAGCTTATGGACTGCGAACACTGAAGCTTTCTTT
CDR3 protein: CASSLWTANTEAFF

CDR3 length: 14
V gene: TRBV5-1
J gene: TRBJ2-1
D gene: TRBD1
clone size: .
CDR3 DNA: TGCGCCAGCAGTAAGGGACAGGCTAACAATGAGCAGTTCTTC
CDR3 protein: CASSKGQANNEQFF

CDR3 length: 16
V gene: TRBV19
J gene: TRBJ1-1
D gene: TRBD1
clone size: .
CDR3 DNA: TGTGCCAGTAGTCCTCTGACAGGGGGCGGTAACACTGAAGCTTTCTTT
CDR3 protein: CASSPLTGGGNTEAFF